A single sample is the source of the 10 T cell receptor beta chains below, sequenced in a study of PD-1 and CTLA-4 blockade in melanoma. Here immunoSEQ multiplex PCR was the method, and the copy in TCRdb shows in-frame clones only, minus some. This table has tens of thousands of clones, about 89% appearing once. The sample in question was CD8+ T cells from peripheral blood, obtained before anti-PD-1 treatment. Source of these receptors: a human donor with melanoma.

The chain is built from TRBV19 and TRBJ2-1; TRBD2 agrees at 11 bases. Germline CDR1 and CDR2: LNHDA and SQIVND (reference sequence). V lost 3 bases to trimming and J lost 3 bases; unmatched junction nucleotides: 7. CDR3 length: 17 amino acids. CDR3 coding DNA: TGTGCCAGTAGTATTGGGAGACTAGCGGGACTCTACAATGAGCAGTTCTTC. Its translation is CASSIGRLAGLYNEQFF.

The CDR3 coding sequence is TGTGCCAGCAGTTGGTCACCCGCCGGTCAGCCCCAGCATTTT. Translation: CASSWSPAGQPQHF. The chain has TRBV6-5 and TRBJ1-5; D unclear. Germline V gene data show CDR1 as MNHEY and CDR2 as SVGAGI. V was clipped by 4 bases and J by 6 bases, with 13 bases between them. The CDR3 runs to 14 residues.

J is TRBJ2-3 and V is TRBV6-1, with D unclear. This CDR3 comprises 15 residues. Germline V lookup: CDR1 MNHNS, CDR2 SASEGT. The V and J ends lost 1 base and 6 bases respectively, with 14 bases between them. The CDR3 is CASSEGVVVVDTQYF. DNA for the CDR3: TGTGCCAGCAGTGAAGGGGTCGTGGTTGTGGATACGCAGTATTTT.

This chain uses TRBV13 with TRBJ2-2; unclear D gene. The CDR3 consists of 13 residues. Germline V lookup: CDR1 PRHDT, CDR2 FYEKMQ (reference sequence). Between the trimmed V and J ends, which lost 0 bases and 9 bases, there was a span of 8 bases. CDR3 in amino acids: CASSLGSDRELFF. The CDR3 region has the DNA TGTGCCAGCAGCTTAGGATCCGACCGGGAGCTGTTTTTT.

J is TRBJ1-1 and V is TRBV29-1; possible D gene TRBD1, 6 bases. The length of the CDR3 is 13 residues. V was pared by 4 bases and J by 0 bases, with 9 bases between. Germline CDR1 and CDR2: SQVTM and ANQGSEA. As DNA, the CDR3 is TGCAGCGTTGTAACAGGGATGAACACTGAAGCTTTCTTT. Its translation is CSVVTGMNTEAFF.

The genes are TRBV28 and TRBJ2-1, with 7 bases matching TRBD2. The CDR3 length is 14 residues. The germline V gene encodes CDR1 MDHEN and CDR2 SYDVKM. J lost 4 bases, V lost 5 bases, and 5 bases had no gene match. The CDR3 reads CASSTRTRYNEQFF. CDR3 in DNA: TGTGCCAGCAGTACACGGACTAGATACAATGAGCAGTTCTTC.

The rearrangement links TRBV5-6 to TRBJ1-6; a possible D gene is TRBD1 (6 bases). Germline loops: CDR1 SGHDT, CDR2 YYEEEE. Trimming cost V 0 bases and J 7 bases, with 11 bases left between them. CDR3 size: 15 residues. CDR3 nucleotide sequence: TGTGCCAGCAGCTTGGGTCAGGGGCTAAATTCACCCCTCCACTTT. Residues: CASSLGQGLNSPLHF.

The chain links TRBV4-1 to TRBJ2-1; D is possibly TRBD2 (5 bases). Germline loops: CDR1 MGHRA, CDR2 YSYEKL. The CDR3 sequence is 14 residues long. With 2 bases removed from V and 7 bases from J, the gap between germline ends came to 12 bases. The CDR3 sequence: CASSQLTKSNEQFF. The CDR3 DNA reads as TGCGCCAGCAGCCAATTGACTAAATCAAATGAGCAGTTCTTC.

The chain links TRBV12-3 or TRBV12-4 to TRBJ2-3; TRBD1 is a possible D gene (5 bases). With 6 bases removed from V and 1 base from J, the gap between germline ends came to 8 bases. CDR3 length equals 13 residues. CDR3 amino acids: CASRSGRTDTQYF. CDR3 nucleotides: TGTGCCAGCAGATCAGGGCGCACAGATACGCAGTATTTT.

V and J are TRBV29-1 and TRBJ1-2, with D tentatively TRBD1 (5 bases). Germline lookup yields CDR1 SQVTM and CDR2 ANQGSEA. Trimming removed 0 bases from V and 0 bases from J, with 17 bases in between. This CDR3 comprises 17 residues. The CDR3: CSVEDLLGTGTNYGYTF. The CDR3 DNA is TGCAGCGTTGAAGATCTTTTAGGGACGGGTACTAACTATGGCTACACCTTC.